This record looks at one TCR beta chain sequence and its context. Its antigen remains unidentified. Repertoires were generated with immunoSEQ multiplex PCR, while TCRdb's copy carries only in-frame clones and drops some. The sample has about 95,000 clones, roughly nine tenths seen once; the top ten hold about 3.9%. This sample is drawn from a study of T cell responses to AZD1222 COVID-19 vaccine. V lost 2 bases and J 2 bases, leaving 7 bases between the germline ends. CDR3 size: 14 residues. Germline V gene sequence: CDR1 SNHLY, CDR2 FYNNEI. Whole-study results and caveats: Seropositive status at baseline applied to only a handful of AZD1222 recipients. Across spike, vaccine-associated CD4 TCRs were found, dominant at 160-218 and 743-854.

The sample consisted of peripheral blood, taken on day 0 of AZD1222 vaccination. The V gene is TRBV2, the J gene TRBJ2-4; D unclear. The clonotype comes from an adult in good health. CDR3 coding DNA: TGTGCCAGCAGTGAACAACAATCCAAAAACATTCAGTACTTC. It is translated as CASSEQQSKNIQYF.